Following are 21 T cell receptor beta chains from one sample sequenced in a study of naive and memory T cell subsets. The library had UMIs added by 3' ligation of an oligonucleotide to TCR cDNA. Ligated cDNA underwent four rounds of PCR with nested alpha and beta constant region primers and SP2. TCRdb analysed the 5' RACE reads with MiXCR anew, one entry per CDR3 protein. Here the sample spans around 48,000 distinct CDR3 sequences, about 4.8% being singletons. The receptors were sampled from a female donor in good health.

This clonotype was detected many times. This sequence joins TRBV20-1 and TRBJ1-2; TRBD1 agrees at 9 bases. Germline V lookup: CDR1 DFQATT, CDR2 SNEGSKA (reference sequence). The CDR3 loop spans 14 amino acids. V gave up 6 bases and J gave up 4 bases; unmatched junction bases: 9. Here the CDR3 DNA reads TGCAGTGCCCAGACCGGACAGGGGACCTATGGCTACACCTTC. Its translation: CSAQTGQGTYGYTF.

This clonotype showed up just a few times. This sequence joins TRBV4-3 and TRBJ2-2; 9 nucleotides agree with TRBD2. The CDR3 runs to 18 residues. Trimming cost V 0 bases and J 1 base; bases outside gene matches: 6. Germline values: CDR1 LGHNA, CDR2 YSLEER. CDR3: CASSQDNWREGNTGELFF. CDR3 in DNA: TGCGCCAGCAGCCAAGATAACTGGCGGGAGGGGAACACCGGGGAGCTGTTTTTT.

Of note for this clonotype: A much larger clone lies one base from this, so it may be a read error. V and J are TRBV5-1 and TRBJ2-7, with TRBD2 matching over 14 bases. Germline CDR1 and CDR2: SGHRS and YFSETQ. CDR3 length equals 17 residues. CDR3: CASSRTGTSGGPYEKYF. The CDR3 DNA sequence: TGCGCCAGCAGCAGGACCGGGACTAGCGGGGGTCCCTACGAGAAGTACTTC. Drawing the rest from reference TRBV5-1 and TRBJ2-7, the complete variable domain is KAGVTQTPRYLIKTRGQQVTLSCSPISGHRSVSWYQQTPGQGLQFLFEYFSETQRNKGNFPGRFSGRQFSNSRSEMNVSTLELGDSALYLCASSRTGTSGGPYEKYFGPGTRLTVT.

On this clonotype itself: A far larger clone is off by one base, so a read error is likely. V usage is TRBV21-1 and J usage is TRBJ2-3. TRBV21-1 represents a pseudogene. This CDR3 has 12 amino acids. CDR3 sequence (DNA): TGTGTCAGCAGTAGAAGCACAGATACGCAGTATTTT. Protein: CVSSRSTDTQYF.

This clonotype was observed many times. The chain links TRBV6-2 or TRBV6-3 to TRBJ2-1; 11 bases match TRBD2. J gave up 8 bases and V 2 bases, and 17 bases lay outside the gene matches. Per the germline V gene, CDR1 is MNHEY and CDR2 is SVGEGT. The CDR3 length is 19 residues. The CDR3 is CASSYLGFLLAGANYEQFF. CDR3 DNA: TGTGCCAGCAGTTACCTCGGCTTCTTACTAGCGGGAGCTAACTATGAGCAGTTCTTC.

This clonotype has at least ten counts. The chain is built from TRBV7-9 and TRBJ2-2; the D gene is possibly TRBD1 (6 bases). Trimming stripped 1 base from V and 5 bases from J, with 8 bases between. CDR1 SEHNR and CDR2 FQNEAQ come from the germline V gene (reference sequence). The CDR3 extends over 14 amino acids. This chain's CDR3 is CASSLDRVTGELFF. CDR3 coding DNA: TGTGCCAGCAGCTTAGACAGGGTAACCGGGGAGCTGTTTTTT.

This clonotype came up many times. The chain recombines TRBV4-3 with TRBJ2-3; D may be TRBD1 or TRBD2 (6 bases each). CDR1 and CDR2 (germline): LGHNA, YSLEER. Trimming took off 3 bases at V and 2 bases at J, with 12 bases between the two ends. The CDR3 is made up of 15 amino acids. CDR3 nucleotides: TGCGCCAGCAGCCACAATCGGGGGCCCACAGATACGCAGTATTTT. Translated, it gives CASSHNRGPTDTQYF.

This clonotype appeared many times. The chain has TRBV18 and TRBJ1-4; D ambiguous. V was trimmed by 2 bases and J by 5 bases, leaving 9 bases between them. The CDR3 length is 14 residues. Germline assignment: CDR1 KGHSH and CDR2 LQKENI. CDR3 nucleotide sequence: TGTGCCAGCTCACCAAGCGAGGCAAATGAAAAACTGTTTTTT. Translation gives CASSPSEANEKLFF.

This clonotype was recorded many times. The rearrangement uses TRBV25-1 and TRBJ1-6; D call uncertain. CDR1 MGHDK and CDR2 SYGVNS come from the germline V gene. This CDR3 comprises 15 residues. The ends were cut back, 2 bases at V and 6 bases at J, with 11 bases in the middle. Written as DNA, the CDR3 is TGTGCCAGCAGTGAAGCCAACCGGGGTAATTCACCCCTCCACTTT. As protein: CASSEANRGNSPLHF.

This clonotype has ten or more counts. V usage is TRBV5-5 and J usage is TRBJ1-1; 7 bases are shared with TRBD1. After removal of 3 bases from V and 6 bases from J, the junction contained 11 bases not matched to a gene. Germline CDR1 reads SGHKS; CDR2 reads YYEKEE (reference sequence). This CDR3 is built from 15 residues. CDR3 bases: TGTGCCAGCAGCTGGGCCGGGGACAGAAAACCTGAAGCTTTCTTT. The encoded protein is CASSWAGDRKPEAFF.

The sample holds many counts of this clonotype. The chain is built from TRBV24-1 and TRBJ2-4; 8 nucleotides align to TRBD1. This CDR3 region has 14 residues. Unmatched junction bases numbered 3, after V lost 3 bases and J lost 6 bases. Germline V gene lookup returns CDR1 KGHDR and CDR2 SFDVKD. This chain's CDR3 is CATSDTGQVNIQYF. In DNA, the CDR3 is TGTGCCACCAGTGATACGGGACAGGTAAACATTCAGTACTTC.

This clonotype was seen at least ten times. The chain couples TRBV6-1 to TRBJ1-2; 8 bases line up with TRBD1. Germline-derived CDR1 and CDR2 are MNHNS and SASEGT. The CDR3 is 13 residues long. V shed 7 bases and J 6 bases; nucleotides not matched to a gene: 7. This CDR3 reads CASTRTGPNGYTF. CDR3 coding DNA: TGTGCCAGCACCAGGACAGGGCCAAATGGCTACACCTTC.

This clonotype was detected many times. The chain recombines TRBV20-1 with TRBJ2-3; no definite D call. The CDR3 has 15 residues. The V and J ends lost 4 bases and 1 base respectively, with 15 bases between them. Germline values: CDR1 DFQATT, CDR2 SNEGSKA (reference sequence). In DNA form, the CDR3 reads TGCAGTGCTAACCCCAAGAGTCCTCGCACAGATACGCAGTATTTT. Translating gives CSANPKSPRTDTQYF.

The sample holds many counts of this clonotype. The chain joins TRBV18 to TRBJ1-5; D uncertain. The CDR3 is 15 amino acids. The V gene's germline CDR1 is KGHSH and CDR2 LQKENI. Trimming stripped 3 bases from V and 4 bases from J, with 13 bases between. The CDR3 nucleotides are TGTGCCAGCTCACCCGTCCCCTTGGATAATCAGCCCCAGCATTTT. This codes for CASSPVPLDNQPQHF.

In this sample, this clonotype turned up many times. The CDR3 sequence: CASSYSSGLWEQYF. CDR3 DNA sequence: TGTGCCAGCAGTTACTCGAGTGGGCTGTGGGAGCAGTACTTC. The chain recombines TRBV6-5 with TRBJ2-7; unclear D gene. V was cut by 0 bases and J by 7 bases, with 13 bases left in between. The CDR3 runs to 14 residues. The germline gives CDR1 MNHEY, CDR2 SVGAGI.

This clonotype was observed many times. The rearrangement uses TRBV6-6 and TRBJ2-1; 11 nucleotides agree with TRBD2. After removal of 5 bases from V and 5 bases from J, the junction contained 8 bases not matched to a gene. Germline CDR1 MNHNY, CDR2 SVGAGI (reference sequence). This CDR3 has 16 amino acids. CDR3 in DNA: TGTGCCAGCAGTGGAATAGCGGGAGGGCCGAACAATGAGCAGTTCTTC. Its protein product is CASSGIAGGPNNEQFF.

This clonotype was counted many times. This sequence joins TRBV5-1 and TRBJ1-3, with D unresolved. The germline V gene encodes CDR1 SGHRS and CDR2 YFSETQ. Trimming left V 0 bases short and J 0 bases short, with 4 bases between. The CDR3 contains 14 residues. This CDR3 is CASSLEHSGNTIYF. CDR3 DNA sequence: TGCGCCAGCAGCTTGGAACACTCTGGAAACACCATATATTTT.

Only a few counts were recorded for this clonotype. The chain couples TRBV5-1 to TRBJ2-3; D is perhaps TRBD1 or TRBD2 (5 bases each). Germline CDR1 SGHRS, CDR2 YFSETQ. The length of the CDR3 is 15 residues. V dropped 0 bases and J dropped 5 bases, with 13 bases sitting between them. CDR3 residues: CASSLVPRGEDTQYF. DNA for the CDR3: TGCGCCAGCAGCTTGGTGCCTAGGGGAGAAGATACGCAGTATTTT.

At least ten counts were recorded for this clonotype. J is TRBJ1-2 and V is TRBV19, with a weak D call TRBD1 (5 bases). CDR1 LNHDA and CDR2 SQIVND come from the germline V gene (reference sequence). The CDR3 contains 13 residues. Trimming shortened V by 1 base and J by 4 bases, and 7 bases separated the two germline ends. The CDR3 loop reads CASSIAGTYGYTF. The CDR3 nucleotides are TGTGCCAGTAGTATAGCAGGGACCTATGGCTACACCTTC.

This clonotype was seen ten or more times. This chain connects TRBV6-2 or TRBV6-3 to TRBJ2-6; the D gene is possibly TRBD2 (6 bases). V was clipped by 0 bases and J by 2 bases, with 17 bases between them. Per the germline V gene, CDR1 is MNHEY and CDR2 is SVGEGT. The CDR3 is made up of 19 amino acids. The CDR3 reads CASSYSMRVPGAGANVLTF. The CDR3 nucleotides read TGTGCCAGCAGTTACTCGATGAGAGTCCCGGGGGCTGGGGCCAACGTCCTGACTTTC.

The table lists this clonotype with many counts. V is TRBV2 and J is TRBJ1-1; D is unclear. The CDR3 is 14 amino acids. V shed 1 base and J shed 0 bases, with 6 bases lying between them. From germline, CDR1 is SNHLY and CDR2 FYNNEI. The CDR3, as DNA: TGTGCCAGCAGTGAAGAGTTCATGAACACTGAAGCTTTCTTT. Translating gives CASSEEFMNTEAFF.